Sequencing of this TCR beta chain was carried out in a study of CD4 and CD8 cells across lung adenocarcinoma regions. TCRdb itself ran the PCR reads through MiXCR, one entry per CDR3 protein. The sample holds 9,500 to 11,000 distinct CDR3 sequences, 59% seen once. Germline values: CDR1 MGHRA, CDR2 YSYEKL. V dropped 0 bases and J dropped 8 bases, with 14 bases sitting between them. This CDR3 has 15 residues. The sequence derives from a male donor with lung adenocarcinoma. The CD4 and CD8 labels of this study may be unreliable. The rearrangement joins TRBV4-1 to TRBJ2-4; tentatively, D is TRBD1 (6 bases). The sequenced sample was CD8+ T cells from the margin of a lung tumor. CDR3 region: CASSQDRGGTDIQYF. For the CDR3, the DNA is TGCGCCAGCAGCCAAGATCGTGGGGGCACTGACATTCAGTACTTC.